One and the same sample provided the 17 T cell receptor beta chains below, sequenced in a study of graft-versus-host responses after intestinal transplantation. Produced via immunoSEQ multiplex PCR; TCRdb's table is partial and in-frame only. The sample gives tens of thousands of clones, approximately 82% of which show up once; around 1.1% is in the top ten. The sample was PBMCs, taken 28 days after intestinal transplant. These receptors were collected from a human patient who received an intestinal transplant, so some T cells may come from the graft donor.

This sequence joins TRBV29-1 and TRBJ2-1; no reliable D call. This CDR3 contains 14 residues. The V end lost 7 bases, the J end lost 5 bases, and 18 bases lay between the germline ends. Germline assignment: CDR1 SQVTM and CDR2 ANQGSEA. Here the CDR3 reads CSAPLLHPNNEQFF. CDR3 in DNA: TGCAGCGCACCACTGCTACATCCTAACAATGAGCAGTTCTTC.

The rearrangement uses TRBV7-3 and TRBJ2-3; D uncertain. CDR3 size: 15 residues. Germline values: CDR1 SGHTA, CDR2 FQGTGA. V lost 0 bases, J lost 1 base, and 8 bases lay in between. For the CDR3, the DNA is TGTGCCAGCAGCTTAACTAGTGGAGGCACAGATACGCAGTATTTT. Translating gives CASSLTSGGTDTQYF.

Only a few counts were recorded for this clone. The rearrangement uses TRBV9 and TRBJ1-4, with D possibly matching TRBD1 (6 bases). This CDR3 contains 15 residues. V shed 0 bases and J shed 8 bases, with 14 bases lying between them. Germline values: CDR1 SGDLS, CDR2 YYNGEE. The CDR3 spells CASSVALGAGEKLFF. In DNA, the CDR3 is TGTGCCAGCAGCGTAGCTCTGGGGGCGGGGGAAAAACTGTTTTTT.

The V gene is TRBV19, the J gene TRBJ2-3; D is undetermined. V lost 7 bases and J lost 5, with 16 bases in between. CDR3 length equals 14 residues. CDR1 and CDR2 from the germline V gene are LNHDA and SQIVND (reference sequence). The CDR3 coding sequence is TGTGCCAGTACCATAGGTGGTAAGGGAGATACGCAGTATTTT. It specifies CASTIGGKGDTQYF.

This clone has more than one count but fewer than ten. CDR3 nucleotide sequence: TGTGCCAGCAGTTCCCGGGACAGGGGCTCCTACGAGCAGTACTTC. It specifies CASSSRDRGSYEQYF. The chain employs TRBV6-1 and TRBJ2-7; 10 bases align to TRBD1. Germline lookup yields CDR1 MNHNS and CDR2 SASEGT. The trim removed 5 bases at V and 0 bases at J, leaving 4 bases unmatched. The CDR3 covers 15 residues.

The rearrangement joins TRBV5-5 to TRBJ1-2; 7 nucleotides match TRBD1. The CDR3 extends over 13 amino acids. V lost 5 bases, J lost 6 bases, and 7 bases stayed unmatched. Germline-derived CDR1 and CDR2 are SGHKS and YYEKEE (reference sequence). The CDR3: CASSSTGVDGYTF. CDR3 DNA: TGTGCCAGCAGTTCTACAGGGGTAGATGGCTACACCTTC.

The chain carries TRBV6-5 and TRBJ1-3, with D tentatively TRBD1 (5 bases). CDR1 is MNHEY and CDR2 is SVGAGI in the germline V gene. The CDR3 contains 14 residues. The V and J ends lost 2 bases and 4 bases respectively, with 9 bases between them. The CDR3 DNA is TGTGCCAGCAGTTACGGGGGAGCGGGAAACACCATATATTTT. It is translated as CASSYGGAGNTIYF.

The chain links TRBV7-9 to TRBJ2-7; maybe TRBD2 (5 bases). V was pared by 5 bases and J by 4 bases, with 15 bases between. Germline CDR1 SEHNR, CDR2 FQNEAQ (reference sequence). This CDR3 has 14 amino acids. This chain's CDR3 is CASSRMGREYEQYF. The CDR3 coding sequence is TGTGCCAGCAGCCGCATGGGGAGAGAGTACGAGCAGTACTTC.

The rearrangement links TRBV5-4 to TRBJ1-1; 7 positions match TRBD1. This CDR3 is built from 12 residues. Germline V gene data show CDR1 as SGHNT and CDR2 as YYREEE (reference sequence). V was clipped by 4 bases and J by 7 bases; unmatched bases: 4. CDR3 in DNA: TGTGCCAGCAGCACCGGACAGGTTGAAGCTTTCTTT. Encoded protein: CASSTGQVEAFF.

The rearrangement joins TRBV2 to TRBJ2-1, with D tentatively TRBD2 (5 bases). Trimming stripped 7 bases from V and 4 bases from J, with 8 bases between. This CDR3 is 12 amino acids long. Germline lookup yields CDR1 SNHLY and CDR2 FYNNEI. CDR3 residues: CASTIAYNEQFF. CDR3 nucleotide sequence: TGTGCCAGCACTATAGCGTACAATGAGCAGTTCTTC.

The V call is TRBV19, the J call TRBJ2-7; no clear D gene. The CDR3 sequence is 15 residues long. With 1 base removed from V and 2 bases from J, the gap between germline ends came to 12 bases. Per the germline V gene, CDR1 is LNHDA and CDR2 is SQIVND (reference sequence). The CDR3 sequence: CASSIGRGYPYEQYF. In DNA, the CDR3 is TGTGCCAGTAGTATAGGACGCGGTTATCCCTACGAGCAGTACTTC.

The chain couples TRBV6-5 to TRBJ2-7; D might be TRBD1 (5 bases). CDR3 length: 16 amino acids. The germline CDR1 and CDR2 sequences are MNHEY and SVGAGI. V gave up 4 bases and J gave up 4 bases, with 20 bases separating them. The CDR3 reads CASSSQRGGGAYEQYF. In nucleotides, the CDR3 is TGTGCCAGCAGTTCACAAAGGGGCGGTGGTGCTTACGAGCAGTACTTC.

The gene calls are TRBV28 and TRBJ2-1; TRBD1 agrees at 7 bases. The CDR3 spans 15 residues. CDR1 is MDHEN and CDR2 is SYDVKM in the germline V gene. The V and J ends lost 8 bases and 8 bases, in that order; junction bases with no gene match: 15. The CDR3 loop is CASGDRAFFVHEQFF. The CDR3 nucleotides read TGTGCCAGCGGAGACAGGGCCTTTTTTGTCCATGAGCAGTTCTTC. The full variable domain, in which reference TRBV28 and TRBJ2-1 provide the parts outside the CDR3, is DVKVTQSSRYLVKRTGEKVFLECVQDMDHENMFWYRQDPGLGLRLIYFSYDVKMKEKGDIPEGYSVSREKKERFSLILESASTNQTSMYLCASGDRAFFVHEQFFGPGTRLTVL.

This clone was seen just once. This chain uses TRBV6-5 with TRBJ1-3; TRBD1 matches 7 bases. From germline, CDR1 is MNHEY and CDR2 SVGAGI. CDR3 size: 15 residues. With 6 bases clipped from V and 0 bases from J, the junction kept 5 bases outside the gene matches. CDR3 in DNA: TGTGCCAGCAGATCGACAGGGTTCTCTGGAAACACCATATATTTT. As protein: CASRSTGFSGNTIYF.

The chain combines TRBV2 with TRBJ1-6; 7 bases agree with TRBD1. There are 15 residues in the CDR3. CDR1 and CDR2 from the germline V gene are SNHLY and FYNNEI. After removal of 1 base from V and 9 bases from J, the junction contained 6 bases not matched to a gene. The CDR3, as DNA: TGTGCCAGCAGTGAAGAGGGACAGAAGAGTTCACCCCTCCACTTT. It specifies CASSEEGQKSSPLHF.

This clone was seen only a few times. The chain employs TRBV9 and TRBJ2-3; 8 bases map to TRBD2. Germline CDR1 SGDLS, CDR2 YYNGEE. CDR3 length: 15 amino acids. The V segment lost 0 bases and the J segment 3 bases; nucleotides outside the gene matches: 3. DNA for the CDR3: TGTGCCAGCAGCGTAGGCGGGGGGCGAACAGATACGCAGTATTTT. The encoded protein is CASSVGGGRTDTQYF.

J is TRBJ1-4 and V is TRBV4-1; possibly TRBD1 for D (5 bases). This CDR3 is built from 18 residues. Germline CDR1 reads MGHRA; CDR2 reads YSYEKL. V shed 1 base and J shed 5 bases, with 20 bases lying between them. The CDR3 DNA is TGCGCCAGCAGCCAAGGGGGGTGGGTGCCCCTGGGAAATGAAAAACTGTTTTTT. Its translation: CASSQGGWVPLGNEKLFF.